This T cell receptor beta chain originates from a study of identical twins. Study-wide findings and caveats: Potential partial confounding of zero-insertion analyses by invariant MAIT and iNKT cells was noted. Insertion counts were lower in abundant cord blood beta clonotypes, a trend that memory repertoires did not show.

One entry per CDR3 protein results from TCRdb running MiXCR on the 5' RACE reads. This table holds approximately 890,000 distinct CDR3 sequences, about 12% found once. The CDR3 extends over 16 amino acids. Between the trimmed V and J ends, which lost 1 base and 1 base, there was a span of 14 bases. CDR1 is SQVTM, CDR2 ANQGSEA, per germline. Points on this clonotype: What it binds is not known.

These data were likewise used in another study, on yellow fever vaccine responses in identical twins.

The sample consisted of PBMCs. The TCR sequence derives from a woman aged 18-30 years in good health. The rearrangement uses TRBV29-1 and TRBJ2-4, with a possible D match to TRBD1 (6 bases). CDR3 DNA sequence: TGCAGCGTTGAAGCCCGGGACAACTCTGCCAAAAACATTCAGTACTTC. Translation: CSVEARDNSAKNIQYF.